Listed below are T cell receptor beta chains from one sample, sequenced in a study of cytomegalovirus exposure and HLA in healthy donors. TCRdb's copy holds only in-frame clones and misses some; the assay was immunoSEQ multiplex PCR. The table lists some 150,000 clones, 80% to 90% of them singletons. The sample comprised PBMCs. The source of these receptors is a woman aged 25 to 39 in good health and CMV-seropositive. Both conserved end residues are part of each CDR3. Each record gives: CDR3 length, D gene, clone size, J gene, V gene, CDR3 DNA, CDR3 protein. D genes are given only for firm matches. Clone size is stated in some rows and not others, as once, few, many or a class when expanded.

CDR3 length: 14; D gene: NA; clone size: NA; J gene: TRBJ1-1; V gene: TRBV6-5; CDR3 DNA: TGTGCCAGCAGTTACGAGGGCAGCCGAACTGAAGCTTTCTTT; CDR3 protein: CASSYEGSRTEAFF
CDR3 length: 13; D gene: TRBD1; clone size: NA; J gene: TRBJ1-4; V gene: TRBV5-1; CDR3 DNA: TGCGCCAGCAGCCTGGGGACAGACGGAAAACTGTTTTTT; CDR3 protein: CASSLGTDGKLFF
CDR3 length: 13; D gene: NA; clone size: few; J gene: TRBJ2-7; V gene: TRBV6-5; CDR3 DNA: TGTGCCAGCAGCGCCCCGGGGAGTTACGAGCAGTACTTC; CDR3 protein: CASSAPGSYEQYF
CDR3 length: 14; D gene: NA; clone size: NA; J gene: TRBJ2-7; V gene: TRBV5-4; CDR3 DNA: TGTGCCAGCAGCCCGGGGGACCCCGACTACGAGCAGTACTTC; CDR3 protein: CASSPGDPDYEQYF
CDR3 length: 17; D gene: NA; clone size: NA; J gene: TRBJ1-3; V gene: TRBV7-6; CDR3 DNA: TGTGCCAGCAGTCCGCTGTCAGGGACACACTCTGGAAACACCATATATTTT; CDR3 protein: CASSPLSGTHSGNTIYF
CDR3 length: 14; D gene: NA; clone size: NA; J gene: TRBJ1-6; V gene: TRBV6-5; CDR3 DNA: TGTGCCAGCAGTGGGGGGTTGGGATGGTCACCCCTCCACTTT; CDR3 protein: CASSGGLGWSPLHF
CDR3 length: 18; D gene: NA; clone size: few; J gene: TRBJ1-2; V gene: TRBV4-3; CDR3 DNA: TGCGCCAGCAGCCAAGAGGGGAGGAGGCAGGATCGAAGCTATGGCTACACCTTC; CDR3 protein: CASSQEGRRQDRSYGYTF
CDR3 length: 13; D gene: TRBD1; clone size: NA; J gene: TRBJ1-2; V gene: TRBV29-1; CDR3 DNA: TGCAGCGTTGGTGCAGGGGGCGACTATGGCTACACCTTC; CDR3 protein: CSVGAGGDYGYTF
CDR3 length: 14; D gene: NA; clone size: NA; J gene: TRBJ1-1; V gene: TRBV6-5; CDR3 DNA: TGTGCCAGCAGCCCCGCGGTAGGGGGGGCTGAAGCTTTCTTT; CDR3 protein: CASSPAVGGAEAFF
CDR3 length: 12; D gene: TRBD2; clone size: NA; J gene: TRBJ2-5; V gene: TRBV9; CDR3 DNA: TGTGCCAGCAGCGCCTCTGGGAGGGCCCAGTACTTC; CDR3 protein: CASSASGRAQYF
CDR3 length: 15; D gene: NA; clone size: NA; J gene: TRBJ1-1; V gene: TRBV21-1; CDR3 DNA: TGTGCCAGCAGCCCGATCCGGGGGGTGAACACTGAAGCTTTCTTT; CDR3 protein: CASSPIRGVNTEAFF
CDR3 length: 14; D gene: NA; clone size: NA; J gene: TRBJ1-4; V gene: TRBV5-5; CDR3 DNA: TGTGCCAGCAGCTTGGCGGTGACTAATGAAAAACTGTTTTTT; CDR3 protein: CASSLAVTNEKLFF
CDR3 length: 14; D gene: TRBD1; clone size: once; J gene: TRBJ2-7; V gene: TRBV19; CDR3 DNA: TGTGCCAGTACTCCCTCCCGGGACAGCTACGAGCAGTACTTC; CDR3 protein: CASTPSRDSYEQYF
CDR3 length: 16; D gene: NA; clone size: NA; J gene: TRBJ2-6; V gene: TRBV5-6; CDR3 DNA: TGTGCCAGCAGCTTCTACGGGAACTCTGGGGCCAACGTCCTGACTTTC; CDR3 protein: CASSFYGNSGANVLTF
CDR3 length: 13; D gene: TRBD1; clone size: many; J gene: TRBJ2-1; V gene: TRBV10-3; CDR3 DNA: TGTGCCATCCGGACAGGGCAGGATAATGAGCAGTTCTTC; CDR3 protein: CAIRTGQDNEQFF
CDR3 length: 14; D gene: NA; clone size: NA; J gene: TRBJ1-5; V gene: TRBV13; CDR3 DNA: TGTGCCAGCAGTTTCGGTAAAATCAATCAGCCCCAGCATTTT; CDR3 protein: CASSFGKINQPQHF
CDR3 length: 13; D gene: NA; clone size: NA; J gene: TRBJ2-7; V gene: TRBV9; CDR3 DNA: TGTGCCAGCAGCGTAGGACAGACCTACGAGCAGTACTTC; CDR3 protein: CASSVGQTYEQYF
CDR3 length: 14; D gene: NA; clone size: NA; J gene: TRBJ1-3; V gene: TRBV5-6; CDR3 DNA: TGTGCCAGCAGTCGGGACAACTCTGGAAACACCATATATTTT; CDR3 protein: CASSRDNSGNTIYF
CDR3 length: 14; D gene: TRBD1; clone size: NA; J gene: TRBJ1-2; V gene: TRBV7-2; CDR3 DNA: TGTGCCAGCAGCTTCGGGACAGGGGGGCGTGGCTACACCTTC; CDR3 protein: CASSFGTGGRGYTF